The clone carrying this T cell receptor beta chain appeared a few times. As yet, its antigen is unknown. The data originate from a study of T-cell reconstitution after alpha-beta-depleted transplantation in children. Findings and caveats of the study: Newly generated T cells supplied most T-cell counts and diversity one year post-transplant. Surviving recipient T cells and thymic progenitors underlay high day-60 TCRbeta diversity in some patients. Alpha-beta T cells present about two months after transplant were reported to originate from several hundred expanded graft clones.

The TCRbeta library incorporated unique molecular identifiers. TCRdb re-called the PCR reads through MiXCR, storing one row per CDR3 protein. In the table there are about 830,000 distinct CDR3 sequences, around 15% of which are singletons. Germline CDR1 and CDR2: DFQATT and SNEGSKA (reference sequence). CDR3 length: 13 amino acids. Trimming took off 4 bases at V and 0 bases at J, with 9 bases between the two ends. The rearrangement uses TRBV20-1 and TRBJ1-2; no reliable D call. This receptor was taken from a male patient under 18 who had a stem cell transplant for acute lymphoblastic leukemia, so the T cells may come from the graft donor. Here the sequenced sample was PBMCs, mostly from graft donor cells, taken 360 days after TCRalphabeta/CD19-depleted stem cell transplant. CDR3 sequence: CSATARTNYGYTF. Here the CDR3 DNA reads TGCAGTGCTACCGCCCGGACTAACTATGGCTACACCTTC.